These T cell receptor beta chains were read from a single sample in a study of T cell responses to AZD1222 COVID-19 vaccine. Some clones are missing from TCRdb's copy, which holds only in-frame ones; the method was immunoSEQ multiplex PCR. The sample yields about 180,000 clones, about 86% seen once. Sample: peripheral blood, taken on day 0 of AZD1222 vaccination. The source of these receptors is an adult in good health. Both conserved end residues are part of each CDR3. The D gene is left open where the match is weak. Clone size, where shown, is once, few, many, or a class for clones that have expanded.

D gene,J gene,clone size,V gene,CDR3 protein,CDR3 DNA
.,TRBJ1-5,.,TRBV19,CASSLGAGNQPQHF,TGTGCCAGTAGTCTAGGGGCGGGCAATCAGCCCCAGCATTTT
TRBD2,TRBJ2-7,.,TRBV11-2,CASSQTLTSGRAPYEQYF,TGTGCCAGCAGTCAGACCCTTACTAGCGGGAGGGCCCCCTACGAGCAGTACTTC
.,TRBJ2-1,once,TRBV11-1,CASGYISSYNEQFF,TGTGCCAGCGGGTACATTAGCTCCTACAATGAGCAGTTCTTC
TRBD1,TRBJ1-4,.,TRBV5-4,CASSPGQGKEKLFF,TGTGCCAGCAGCCCGGGACAGGGAAAGGAAAAACTGTTTTTT
.,TRBJ2-3,.,TRBV3-1/TRBV3-2,CASGPADTQYF,TGTGCCAGCGGGCCAGCGGATACGCAGTATTTT
.,TRBJ1-2,.,TRBV14,CASSQKATDGYTF,TGTGCCAGCAGCCAAAAGGCGACGGATGGCTACACCTTC
.,TRBJ2-7,few,TRBV28,CASSPKVDEQYF,TGTGCCAGCAGTCCCAAGGTTGACGAGCAGTACTTC
TRBD1,TRBJ1-4,.,TRBV5-5,CASSLEPGQGREKLFF,TGTGCCAGCAGCTTGGAGCCGGGACAGGGTAGGGAAAAACTGTTTTTT
.,TRBJ2-3,.,TRBV5-4,CASTPRRGTDTQYF,TGTGCCAGCACCCCCAGGCGGGGCACAGATACGCAGTATTTT
.,TRBJ1-2,.,TRBV7-2,CASSSGGGVEGYTF,TGTGCCAGCAGCTCCGGGGGGGGAGTTGAAGGCTACACCTTC
.,TRBJ2-3,few,TRBV11-2,CASSLDPSAQGTQYF,TGTGCCAGCAGCTTAGATCCGAGCGCTCAGGGTACGCAGTATTTT
TRBD1,TRBJ2-3,.,TRBV28,CASHPGQGTDTQYF,TGTGCCAGCCATCCGGGACAGGGGACAGATACGCAGTATTTT
.,TRBJ2-7,.,TRBV5-4,CASSLYVIGGQHYEQYF,TGTGCCAGCAGCTTGTATGTAATTGGTGGGCAGCACTACGAGCAGTACTTC
TRBD1,TRBJ1-6,few,TRBV28,CASSLFWTGDYSPLHF,TGTGCCAGCAGTTTATTTTGGACAGGGGATTACTCACCCCTCCACTTT
.,TRBJ1-3,.,TRBV4-3,CASSQGGFNTIYF,TGCGCCAGCAGCCAGGGAGGATTTAACACCATATATTTT
.,TRBJ1-2,.,TRBV19,CASSIRIPGPGRSNYGYTF,TGTGCCAGTAGTATAAGGATCCCCGGGCCCGGGCGTAGTAACTATGGCTACACCTTC
TRBD2,TRBJ2-2,few,TRBV11-2,CASRLAGGRGTGELFF,TGTGCCAGCAGACTAGCGGGAGGACGGGGGACCGGGGAGCTGTTTTTT
.,TRBJ2-7,.,TRBV3-1/TRBV3-2,CASARAGGTNEQYF,TGTGCCAGCGCCAGGGCTGGGGGCACCAACGAGCAGTACTTC
TRBD2,TRBJ2-3,.,TRBV6-2/TRBV6-3,CASSYSGLAGETDTQYF,TGTGCCAGCAGTTACTCGGGACTAGCGGGAGAGACAGATACGCAGTATTTT
TRBD1,TRBJ1-1,few,TRBV5-5,CASSLTGQGVTEAFF,TGTGCCAGCAGCTTGACGGGACAGGGTGTCACTGAAGCTTTCTTT
TRBD2,TRBJ2-1,.,TRBV10-3,CAIRWESGGNYNEQFF,TGTGCCATCAGATGGGAATCGGGGGGGAACTACAATGAGCAGTTCTTC
TRBD2,TRBJ2-3,.,TRBV2,CASTGGSGRAGDTQYF,TGTGCCAGCACTGGGGGTAGCGGGAGGGCCGGAGATACGCAGTATTTT
.,TRBJ2-6,.,TRBV19,CASSFDRSSSGANVLTF,TGTGCCAGTAGCTTTGACAGGAGTTCATCTGGGGCCAACGTCCTGACTTTC
TRBD1,TRBJ1-1,.,TRBV9,CASSARQGDIVGTEAFF,TGTGCCAGCAGCGCCCGACAGGGGGATATTGTAGGCACTGAAGCTTTCTTT
TRBD1,TRBJ2-7,.,TRBV15,CATSTTGSYEQYF,TGTGCCACCAGCACGACAGGGTCCTACGAGCAGTACTTC
.,TRBJ1-5,.,TRBV19,CASSISWNQPQHF,TGTGCCAGTAGTATTTCCTGGAATCAGCCCCAGCATTTT
TRBD1,TRBJ2-3,once,TRBV9,CASSVEGQGAEDTQYF,TGTGCCAGCAGCGTAGAGGGACAGGGGGCGGAAGATACGCAGTATTTT
.,TRBJ1-2,.,TRBV28,CASSFSGQGYTF,TGTGCCAGCAGTTTTTCAGGCCAAGGCTACACCTTC
.,TRBJ2-7,once,TRBV7-9,CASSPANQNYEQYF,TGTGCCAGCAGCCCAGCGAACCAGAACTACGAGCAGTACTTC
TRBD1,TRBJ2-7,.,TRBV5-1,CASSFGTGVYEQYF,TGCGCCAGCAGCTTTGGGACAGGAGTCTACGAGCAGTACTTC
.,TRBJ1-4,.,TRBV5-1,CASSWGPGAGSNEKLFF,TGCGCCAGCAGCTGGGGGCCCGGGGCAGGCAGTAATGAAAAACTGTTTTTT
TRBD1,TRBJ1-1,.,TRBV29-1,CSGDRDGEAFF,TGCAGCGGTGACAGGGACGGTGAAGCTTTCTTT